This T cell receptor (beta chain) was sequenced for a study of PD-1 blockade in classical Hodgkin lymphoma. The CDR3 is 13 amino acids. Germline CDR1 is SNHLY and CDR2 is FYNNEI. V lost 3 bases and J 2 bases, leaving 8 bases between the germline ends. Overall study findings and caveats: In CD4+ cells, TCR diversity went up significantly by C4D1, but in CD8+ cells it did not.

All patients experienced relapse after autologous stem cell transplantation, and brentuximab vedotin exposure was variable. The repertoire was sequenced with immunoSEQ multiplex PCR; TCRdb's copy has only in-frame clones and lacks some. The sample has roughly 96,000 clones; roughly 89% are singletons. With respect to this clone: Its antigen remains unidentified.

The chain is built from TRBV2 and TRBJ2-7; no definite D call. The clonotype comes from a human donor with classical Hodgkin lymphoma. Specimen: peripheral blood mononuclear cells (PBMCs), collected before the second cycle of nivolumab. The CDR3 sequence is CASSDFGTYEQYF. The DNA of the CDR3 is TGTGCCAGCAGTGATTTCGGAACCTACGAGCAGTACTTC.